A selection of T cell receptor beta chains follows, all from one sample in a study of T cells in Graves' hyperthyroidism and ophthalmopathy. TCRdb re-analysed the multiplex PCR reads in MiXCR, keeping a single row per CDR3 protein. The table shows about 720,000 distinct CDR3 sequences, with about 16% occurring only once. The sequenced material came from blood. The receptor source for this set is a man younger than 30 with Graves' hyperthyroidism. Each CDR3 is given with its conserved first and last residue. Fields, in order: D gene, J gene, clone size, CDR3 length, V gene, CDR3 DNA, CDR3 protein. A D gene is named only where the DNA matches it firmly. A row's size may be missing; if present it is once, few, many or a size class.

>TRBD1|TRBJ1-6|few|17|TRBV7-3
TGTGCCAGCAGCTTACGATCCGGGACAGGGGGGCATTCACCCCTCCACTTT
CASSLRSGTGGHSPLHF
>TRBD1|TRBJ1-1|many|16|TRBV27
TGTGCCAGCAGGGACAGGACAGGAGGTATGAACACTGAAGCTTTCTTT
CASRDRTGGMNTEAFF
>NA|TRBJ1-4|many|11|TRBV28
TGTGCCAGCAGTAATCGCGGAAAACTGTTTTTT
CASSNRGKLFF
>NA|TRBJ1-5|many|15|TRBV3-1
TGTGCCAGCAGCCAAGAGGCTGGGGGCCTCGGCGCCCAGCATTTT
CASSQEAGGLGAQHF
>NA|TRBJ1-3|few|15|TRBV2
TGTGCCAGCGGTCGGGACCAACCCTCTGGAAACACCATATATTTT
CASGRDQPSGNTIYF
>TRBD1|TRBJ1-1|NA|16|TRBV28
TGTGCCAGCAGTTTAGTAGGGACAGGGTGGGACCCTGAAGCTTTCTTT
CASSLVGTGWDPEAFF
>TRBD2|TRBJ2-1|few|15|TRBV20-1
TGCAGTGCCGCTCCTCGACTAGCGAGATACAATGAGCAGTTCTTC
CSAAPRLARYNEQFF
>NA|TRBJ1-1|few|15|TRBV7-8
TGTGCCAGCAGCTTCGGCGATCAGTTGAACACTGAAGCTTTCTTT
CASSFGDQLNTEAFF
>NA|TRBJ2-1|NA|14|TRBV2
TGTGCCAGCTCCAGGGGTGTTTTGGAAAATGAGCAGTTCTTC
CASSRGVLENEQFF
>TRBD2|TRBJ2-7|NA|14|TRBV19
TGTGCCAGTAAGGGACTAGCGGAATCCTACGAGCAGTACTTC
CASKGLAESYEQYF
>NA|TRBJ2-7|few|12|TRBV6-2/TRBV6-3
TGTGCCAGCAGCTCTCGAGTCGGCGAGCAGTACTTC
CASSSRVGEQYF
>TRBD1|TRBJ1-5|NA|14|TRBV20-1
TGCAGTGCTGGGACAGGGATGGCCCTTCAGCCCCAGCATTTT
CSAGTGMALQPQHF
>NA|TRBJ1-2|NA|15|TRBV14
TGTGCCAGCAGCCAAGACAGGAGGAATAACTGTGGCTACACCTTC
CASSQDRRNNCGYTF
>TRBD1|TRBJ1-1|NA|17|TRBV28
TGTGCCAGCAGCGGGGGGATACAGGGGGGAGTGAACACTGAAGCTTTCTTT
CASSGGIQGGVNTEAFF
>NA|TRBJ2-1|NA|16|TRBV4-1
TGCGCCAGCAGCCGTGGGGTTGGACAGAGGTACAATGAGCAGTTCTTC
CASSRGVGQRYNEQFF
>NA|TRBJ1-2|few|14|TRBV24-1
TGTGCCACCAGTGACCCCGACGCAAACTATGGCTACACCTTC
CATSDPDANYGYTF
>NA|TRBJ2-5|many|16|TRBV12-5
TGTGCTAGTGGTTTGAATCTTGGGACAAGAGGGGAGACCCAGTACTTC
CASGLNLGTRGETQYF
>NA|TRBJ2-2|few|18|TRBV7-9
TGTGCCAGCAGCTTAATAGCAGAGCGACCGCCGAACACCGGGGAGCTGTTTTTT
CASSLIAERPPNTGELFF
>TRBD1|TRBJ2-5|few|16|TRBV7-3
TGTGCCAGCAGCTTAACCCACGGACAGGGGCGGGAGACCCAGTACTTC
CASSLTHGQGRETQYF
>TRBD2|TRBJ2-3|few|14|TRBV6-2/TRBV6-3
TGTGCCAGCAGCCAGGACTGGGAGGGAGATACGCAGTATTTT
CASSQDWEGDTQYF
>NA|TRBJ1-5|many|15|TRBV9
TGTGCCAGCAGCGTTGGGGATGTAGGCAATCAGCCCCAGCATTTT
CASSVGDVGNQPQHF
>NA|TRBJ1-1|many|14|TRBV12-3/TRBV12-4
TGTGCCAGCAGTTTAGGGGACAACCTTCCTGAAGCTTTCTTT
CASSLGDNLPEAFF
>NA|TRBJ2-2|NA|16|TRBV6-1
TGTGCCAGCAAAAAGAACCTCTACGCGAACACCGGGGAGCTGTTTTTT
CASKKNLYANTGELFF
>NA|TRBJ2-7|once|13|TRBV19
TGTGCCAGTAGTACTGGGAGCCTTTACGAGCAGTACTTC
CASSTGSLYEQYF
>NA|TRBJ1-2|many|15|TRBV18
TGTGCCAGCTCACCAAGTATGGATTCTAACTATGGCTACACCTTC
CASSPSMDSNYGYTF
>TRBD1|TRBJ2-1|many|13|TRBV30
TGTGCCAGGGCCCGGGACAGGGGGTCTGAGCAGTTCTTC
CARARDRGSEQFF
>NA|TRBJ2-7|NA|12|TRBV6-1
TGTGCCAGCTCGACAGTTGACTACGAGCAGTACTTC
CASSTVDYEQYF
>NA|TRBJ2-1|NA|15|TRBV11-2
TGTGCCAGCAGCTTAGGTCGCTCGCCTCTGGATGAGCAGTTCTTC
CASSLGRSPLDEQFF
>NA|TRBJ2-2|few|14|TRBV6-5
TGTGCCAGCAGTTACTCAGGGGCCCCCGGGGAGCTGTTTTTT
CASSYSGAPGELFF
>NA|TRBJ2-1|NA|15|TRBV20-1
TGCAGTGCTGGCCTACCCACTACAGGGAACAATGAGCAGTTCTTC
CSAGLPTTGNNEQFF
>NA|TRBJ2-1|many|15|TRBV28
TGTGCCAGCAGTTTTGGCAGGAGCTCCTACAATGAGCAGTTCTTC
CASSFGRSSYNEQFF
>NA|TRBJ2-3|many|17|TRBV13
TGTGCCAGCAGCCCCCCCGCGACGGGAGAAGAGGCAGATACGCAGTATTTT
CASSPPATGEEADTQYF
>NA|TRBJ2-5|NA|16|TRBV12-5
TGTGCTAGTGGTTTTTTTTACTACAGGAAGCCGGAGACCCAGTACTTC
CASGFFYYRKPETQYF
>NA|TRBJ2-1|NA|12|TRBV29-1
TGCAGCGTTGTAAGGAGGGCGGGTGAGCAGTTCTTC
CSVVRRAGEQFF
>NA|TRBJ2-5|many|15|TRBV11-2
TGTGCCAGCAGCTTCATAGGGAGGGGGCAAGAGACCCAGTACTTC
CASSFIGRGQETQYF
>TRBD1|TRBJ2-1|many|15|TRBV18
TGTGCCAGCTCAGCCGGGACAGGGAGCGACAATGAGCAGTTCTTC
CASSAGTGSDNEQFF
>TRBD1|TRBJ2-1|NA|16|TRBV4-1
TGCGCCAGCAGCCCGAGATACGCAGGGGGCGCGGTTGAGCAGTTCTTC
CASSPRYAGGAVEQFF
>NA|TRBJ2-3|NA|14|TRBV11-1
TGTGCCAGCAGCCAGGGGCAGAGCACAGATACGCAGTATTTT
CASSQGQSTDTQYF
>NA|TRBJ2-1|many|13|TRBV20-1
TGCAGTGCTAGAGCTCCGGGGGAGGACCCGCAGTTCTTC
CSARAPGEDPQFF
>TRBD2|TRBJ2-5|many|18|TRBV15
TGTGCCACCAGCAGCCTACCGGGACTAGCGGGGAGCCAAGAGACCCAGTACTTC
CATSSLPGLAGSQETQYF
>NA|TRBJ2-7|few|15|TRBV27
TGTGCCAGCAGCCCTGACAGGATAGGGGCCTACGAGCAGTACTTC
CASSPDRIGAYEQYF
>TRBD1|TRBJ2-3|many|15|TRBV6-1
TGTGCCAGCAGTGAATGGACAGGGGGCGCAGATACGCAGTATTTT
CASSEWTGGADTQYF